This T cell receptor (beta chain) was documented in a study of cytomegalovirus exposure and HLA in healthy donors. In germline, CDR1 is MNHEY, CDR2 SMNVEV (reference sequence). V was trimmed by 7 bases and J by 1 base, leaving 14 bases between them. The CDR3 has 14 amino acids. PCR employed 60 Vbeta and 13 Jbeta primers. The assay was immunoSEQ multiplex PCR, and TCRdb's table has in-frame clones only and misses some. The table lists roughly 180,000 clones, more than 65% of them singletons, with roughly 6% in the top ten. Material: PBMCs. This chain joins TRBV27 and TRBJ2-7; TRBD1 might be the D (6 bases). The clonotype originates from a woman aged 25 to 39 in good health and CMV-seropositive. The CDR3 DNA sequence: TGTGCCAGCAAACGGACAGAGCTATCCTACGAGCAGTACTTC. Its translation: CASKRTELSYEQYF.